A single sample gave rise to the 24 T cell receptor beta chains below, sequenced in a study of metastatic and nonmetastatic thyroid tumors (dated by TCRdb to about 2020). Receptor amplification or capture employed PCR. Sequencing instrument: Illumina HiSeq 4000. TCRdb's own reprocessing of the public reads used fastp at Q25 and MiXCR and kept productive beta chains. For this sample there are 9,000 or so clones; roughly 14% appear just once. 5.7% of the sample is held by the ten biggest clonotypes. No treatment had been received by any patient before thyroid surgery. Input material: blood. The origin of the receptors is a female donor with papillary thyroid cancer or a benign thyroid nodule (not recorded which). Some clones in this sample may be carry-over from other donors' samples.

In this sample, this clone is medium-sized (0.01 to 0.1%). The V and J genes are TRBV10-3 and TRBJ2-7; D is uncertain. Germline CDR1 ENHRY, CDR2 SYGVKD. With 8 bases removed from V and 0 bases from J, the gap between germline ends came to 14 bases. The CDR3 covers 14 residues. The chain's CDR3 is CAIREPVRSYEQYF. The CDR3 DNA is TGTGCCATCCGAGAGCCGGTTCGCTCCTACGAGCAGTACTTC.

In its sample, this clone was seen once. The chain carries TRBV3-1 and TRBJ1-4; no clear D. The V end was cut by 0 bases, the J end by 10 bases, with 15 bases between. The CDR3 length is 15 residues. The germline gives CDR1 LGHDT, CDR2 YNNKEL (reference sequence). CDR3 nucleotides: TGTGCCAGCAGCCAAGATTGGAAGGAGGCGCGAAAACTGTTTTTT. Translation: CASSQDWKEARKLFF.

CDR3 sequence: CAWSVLSGFYGYTF. CDR3 DNA sequence: TGTGCCTGGAGTGTACTTTCAGGGTTCTATGGCTACACCTTC. The chain carries TRBV30 and TRBJ1-2; a weak D match, TRBD1 (5 bases). Germline V gives CDR1 GTSNPN, CDR2 SVGIG (reference sequence). V lost 0 bases and J lost 4, with 12 bases in between. This CDR3 is built from 14 residues.

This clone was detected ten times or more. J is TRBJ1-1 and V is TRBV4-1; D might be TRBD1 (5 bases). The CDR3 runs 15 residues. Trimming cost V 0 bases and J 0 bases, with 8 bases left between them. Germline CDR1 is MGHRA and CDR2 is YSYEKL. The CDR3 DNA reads TGCGCCAGCAGCCAAGATCAGGGAATGAACACTGAAGCTTTCTTT. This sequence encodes CASSQDQGMNTEAFF.

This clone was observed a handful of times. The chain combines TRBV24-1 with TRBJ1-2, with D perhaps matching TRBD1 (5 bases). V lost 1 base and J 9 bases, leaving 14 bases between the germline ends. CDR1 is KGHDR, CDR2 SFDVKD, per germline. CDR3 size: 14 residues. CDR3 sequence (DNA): TGTGCCACCAGTGATTTCGCGACAGCCTTTTGCTACACCTTC. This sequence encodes CATSDFATAFCYTF.

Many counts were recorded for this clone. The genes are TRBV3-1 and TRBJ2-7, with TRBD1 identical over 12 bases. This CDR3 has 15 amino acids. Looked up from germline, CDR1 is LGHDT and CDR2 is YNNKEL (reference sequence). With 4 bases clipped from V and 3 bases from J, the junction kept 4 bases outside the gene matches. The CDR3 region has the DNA TGTGCCAGCAGCCGGGACAGGGGGCCCCTCTACGAGCAGTACTTC. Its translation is CASSRDRGPLYEQYF.

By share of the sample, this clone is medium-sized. CDR3 sequence: CSANRGLYEQYF. CDR3 bases: TGCAGTGCTAACAGGGGGCTCTACGAGCAGTACTTC. V usage is TRBV20-1 and J usage is TRBJ2-7; TRBD1 matches at 9 bases. Germline loops: CDR1 DFQATT, CDR2 SNEGSKA (reference sequence). V lost 4 bases and J lost 3; bases outside the gene matches: 1. This CDR3 contains 12 residues.

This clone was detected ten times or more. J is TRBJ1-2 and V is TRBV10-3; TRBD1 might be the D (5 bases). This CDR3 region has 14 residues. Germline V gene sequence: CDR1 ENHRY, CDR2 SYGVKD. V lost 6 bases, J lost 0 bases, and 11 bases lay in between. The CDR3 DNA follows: TGTGCCATCAGCCGGGACGCTGCTAACTATGGCTACACCTTC. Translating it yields CAISRDAANYGYTF.

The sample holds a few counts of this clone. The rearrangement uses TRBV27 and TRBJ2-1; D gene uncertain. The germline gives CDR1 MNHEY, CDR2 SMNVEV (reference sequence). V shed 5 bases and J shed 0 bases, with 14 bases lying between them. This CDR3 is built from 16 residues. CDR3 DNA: TGTGCCAGCAGTAACTCAAGGTTTAGCTCCTACAATGAGCAGTTCTTC. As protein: CASSNSRFSSYNEQFF.

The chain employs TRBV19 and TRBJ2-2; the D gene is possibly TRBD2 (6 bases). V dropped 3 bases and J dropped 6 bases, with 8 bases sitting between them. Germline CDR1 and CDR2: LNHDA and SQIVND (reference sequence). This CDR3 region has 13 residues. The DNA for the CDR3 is TGTGCCAGTAGTATCACGGGAGCCGGGGAGCTGTTTTTT. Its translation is CASSITGAGELFF.

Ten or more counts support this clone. The CDR3 coding sequence is TGCAGTGCGATCGGGACTTCAGATACGCAGTATTTT. Encoded protein: CSAIGTSDTQYF. The chain couples TRBV20-1 to TRBJ2-3; possibly TRBD2 for D (6 bases). CDR3 length equals 12 residues. The germline CDR1 and CDR2 sequences are DFQATT and SNEGSKA (reference sequence). The ends were cut back, 6 bases at V and 4 bases at J, with 11 bases in the middle.

The CDR3 DNA is TGTGCCAGCAGGGGAAATTCACCCCTCCACTTT. Protein sequence: CASRGNSPLHF. V gene TRBV27 combines with J gene TRBJ1-6; D unclear. Germline CDR1 and CDR2: MNHEY and SMNVEV (reference sequence). There are 11 residues in the CDR3. V dropped 6 bases and J dropped 7 bases, with 4 bases sitting between them.

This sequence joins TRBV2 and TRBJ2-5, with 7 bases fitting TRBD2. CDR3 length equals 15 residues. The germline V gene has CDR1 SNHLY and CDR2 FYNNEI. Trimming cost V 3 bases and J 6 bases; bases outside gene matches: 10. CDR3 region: CASSDRAGAGKTQYF. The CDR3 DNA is TGTGCCAGCAGTGATAGGGCGGGAGCGGGGAAGACCCAGTACTTC.

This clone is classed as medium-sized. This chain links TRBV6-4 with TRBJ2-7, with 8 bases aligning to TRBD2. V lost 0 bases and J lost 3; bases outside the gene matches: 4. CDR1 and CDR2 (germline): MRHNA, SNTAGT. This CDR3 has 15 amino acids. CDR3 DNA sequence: TGTGCCAGCAGTGACTCGATCGCGGGGGGCTACGAGCAGTACTTC. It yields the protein CASSDSIAGGYEQYF.

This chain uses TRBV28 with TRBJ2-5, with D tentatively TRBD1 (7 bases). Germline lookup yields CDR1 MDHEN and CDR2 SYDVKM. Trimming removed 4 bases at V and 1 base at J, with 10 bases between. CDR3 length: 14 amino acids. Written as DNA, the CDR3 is TGTGCCAGCAGTTCGGGGGACAGCCAAGAGACCCAGTACTTC. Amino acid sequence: CASSSGDSQETQYF.

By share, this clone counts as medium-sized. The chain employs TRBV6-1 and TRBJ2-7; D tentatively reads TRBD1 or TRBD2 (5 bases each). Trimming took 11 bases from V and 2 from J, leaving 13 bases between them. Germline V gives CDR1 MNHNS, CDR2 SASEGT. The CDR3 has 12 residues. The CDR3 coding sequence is TGTGCCTCTACGAGGGGACCCTACGAGCAGTACTTC. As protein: CASTRGPYEQYF.

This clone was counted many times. The CDR3 protein is CSARESSDCYNEQFF. The CDR3 DNA follows: TGCAGTGCTAGAGAATCTAGCGACTGCTACAATGAGCAGTTCTTC. This chain uses TRBV20-1 with TRBJ2-1; possible D gene TRBD2, 6 bases. The CDR3 runs 15 residues. The germline CDR1 and CDR2 sequences are DFQATT and SNEGSKA (reference sequence). V gave up 0 bases and J gave up 3 bases, with 12 bases separating them.

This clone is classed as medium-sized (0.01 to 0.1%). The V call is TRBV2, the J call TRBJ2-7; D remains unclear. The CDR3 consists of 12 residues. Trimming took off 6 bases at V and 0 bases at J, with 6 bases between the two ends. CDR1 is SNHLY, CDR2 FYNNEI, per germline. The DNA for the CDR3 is TGTGCCAGCAGGGGAAGCTCCTACGAGCAGTACTTC. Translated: CASRGSSYEQYF.

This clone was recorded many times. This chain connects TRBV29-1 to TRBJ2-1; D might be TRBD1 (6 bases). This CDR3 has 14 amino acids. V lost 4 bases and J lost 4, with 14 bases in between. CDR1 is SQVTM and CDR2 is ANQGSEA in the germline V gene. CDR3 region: CSVGWQGSYNEQFF. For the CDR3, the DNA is TGCAGCGTTGGGTGGCAGGGGTCATACAATGAGCAGTTCTTC.

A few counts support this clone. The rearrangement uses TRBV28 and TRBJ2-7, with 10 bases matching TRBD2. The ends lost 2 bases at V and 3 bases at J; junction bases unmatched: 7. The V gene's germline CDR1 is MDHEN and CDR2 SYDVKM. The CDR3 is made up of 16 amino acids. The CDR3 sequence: CASSLELAGVDYEQYF. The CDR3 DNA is TGTGCCAGCAGTTTAGAGCTAGCGGGAGTAGACTACGAGCAGTACTTC. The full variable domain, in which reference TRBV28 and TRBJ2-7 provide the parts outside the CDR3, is DVKVTQSSRYLVKRTGEKVFLECVQDMDHENMFWYRQDPGLGLRLIYFSYDVKMKEKGDIPEGYSVSREKKERFSLILESASTNQTSMYLCASSLELAGVDYEQYFGPGTRLTVT.

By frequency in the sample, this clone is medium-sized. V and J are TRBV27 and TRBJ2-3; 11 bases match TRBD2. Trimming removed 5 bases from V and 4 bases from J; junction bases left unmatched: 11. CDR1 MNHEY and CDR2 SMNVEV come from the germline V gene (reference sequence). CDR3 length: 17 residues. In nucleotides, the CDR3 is TGTGCCAGCAGTCCGATAGCGGGGGGGGTGGGGGCAGATACGCAGTATTTT. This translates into CASSPIAGGVGADTQYF.

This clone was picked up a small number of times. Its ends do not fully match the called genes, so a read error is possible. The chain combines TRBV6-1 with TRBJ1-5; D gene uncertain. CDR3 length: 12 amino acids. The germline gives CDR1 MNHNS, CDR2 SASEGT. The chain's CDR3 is CASREANQHQHF. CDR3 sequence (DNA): TGTGCCAGCAGGGAGGCCAATCAGCACCAGCATTTT.

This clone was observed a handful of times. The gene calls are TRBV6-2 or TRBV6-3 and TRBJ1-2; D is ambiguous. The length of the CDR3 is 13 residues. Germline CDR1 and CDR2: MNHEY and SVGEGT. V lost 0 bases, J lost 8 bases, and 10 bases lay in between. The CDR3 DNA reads TGTGCCAGCAGTTACTCCGGGTTGTGGGGCTACACCTTC. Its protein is CASSYSGLWGYTF.

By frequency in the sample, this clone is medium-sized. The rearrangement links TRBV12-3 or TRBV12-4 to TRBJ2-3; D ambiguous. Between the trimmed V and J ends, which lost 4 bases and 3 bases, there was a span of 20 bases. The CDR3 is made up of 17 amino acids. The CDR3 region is CASSSTWTSPRTDTQYF. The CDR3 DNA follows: TGTGCCAGCAGTTCTACTTGGACGTCCCCAAGGACAGATACGCAGTATTTT.